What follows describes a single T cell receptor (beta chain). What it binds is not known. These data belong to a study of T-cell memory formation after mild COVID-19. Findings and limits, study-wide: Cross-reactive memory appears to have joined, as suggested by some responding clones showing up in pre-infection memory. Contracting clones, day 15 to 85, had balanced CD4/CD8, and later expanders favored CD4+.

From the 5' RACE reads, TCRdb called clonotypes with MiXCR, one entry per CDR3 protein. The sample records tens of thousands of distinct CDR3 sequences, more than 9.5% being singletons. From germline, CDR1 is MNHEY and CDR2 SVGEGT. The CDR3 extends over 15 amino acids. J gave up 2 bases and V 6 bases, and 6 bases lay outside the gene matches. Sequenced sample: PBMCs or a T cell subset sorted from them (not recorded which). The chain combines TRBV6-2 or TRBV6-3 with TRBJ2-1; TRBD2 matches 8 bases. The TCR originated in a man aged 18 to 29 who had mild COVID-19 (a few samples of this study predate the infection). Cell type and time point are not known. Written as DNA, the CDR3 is TGTGCCAGCAGATTAGCGGGGACGGCCTACAATGAGCAGTTCTTC. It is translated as CASRLAGTAYNEQFF.